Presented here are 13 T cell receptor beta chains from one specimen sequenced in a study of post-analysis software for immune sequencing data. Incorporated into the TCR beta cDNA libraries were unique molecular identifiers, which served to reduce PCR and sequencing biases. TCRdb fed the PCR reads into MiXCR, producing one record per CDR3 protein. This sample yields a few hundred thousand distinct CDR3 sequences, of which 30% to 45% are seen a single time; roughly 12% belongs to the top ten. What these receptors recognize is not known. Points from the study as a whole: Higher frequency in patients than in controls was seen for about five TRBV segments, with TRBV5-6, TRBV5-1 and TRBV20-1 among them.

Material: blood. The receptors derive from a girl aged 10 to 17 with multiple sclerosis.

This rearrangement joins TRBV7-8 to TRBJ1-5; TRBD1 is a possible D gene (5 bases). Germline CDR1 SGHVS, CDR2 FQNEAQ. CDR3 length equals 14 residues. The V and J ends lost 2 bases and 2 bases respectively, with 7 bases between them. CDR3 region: CASSLIQGNQPQHF. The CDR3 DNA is TGTGCCAGCAGCTTAATACAGGGCAATCAGCCCCAGCATTTT.

The chain's CDR3 is CASNSGTNTGELFF. As DNA, the CDR3 is TGTGCCAGCAACAGCGGGACGAACACCGGGGAGCTGTTTTTT. This sequence joins TRBV7-9 and TRBJ2-2; 7 positions agree with TRBD2. The CDR3 spans 14 residues. Germline CDR1 reads SEHNR; CDR2 reads FQNEAQ (reference sequence). The trim removed 7 bases at V and 0 bases at J, leaving 2 bases unmatched.

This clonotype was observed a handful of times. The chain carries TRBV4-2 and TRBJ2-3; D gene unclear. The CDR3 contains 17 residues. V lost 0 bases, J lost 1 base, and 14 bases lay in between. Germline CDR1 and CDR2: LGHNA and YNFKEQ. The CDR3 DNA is TGTGCCAGCAGCCAAGACGGGCCCATCCTAGGCACAGATACGCAGTATTTT. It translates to CASSQDGPILGTDTQYF.

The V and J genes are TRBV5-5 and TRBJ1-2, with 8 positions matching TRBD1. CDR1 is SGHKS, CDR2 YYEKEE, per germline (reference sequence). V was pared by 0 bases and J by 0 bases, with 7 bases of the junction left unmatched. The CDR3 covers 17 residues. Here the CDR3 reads CASSLGPGDRSNYGYTF. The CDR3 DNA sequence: TGTGCCAGCAGCTTGGGGCCAGGGGACAGGTCTAACTATGGCTACACCTTC. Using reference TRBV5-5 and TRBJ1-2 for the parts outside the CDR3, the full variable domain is DAGVTQSPTHLIKTRGQQVTLRCSPISGHKSVSWYQQVLGQGPQFIFQYYEKEERGRGNFPDRFSARQFPNYSSELNVNALLLGDSALYLCASSLGPGDRSNYGYTFGSGTRLTVV.

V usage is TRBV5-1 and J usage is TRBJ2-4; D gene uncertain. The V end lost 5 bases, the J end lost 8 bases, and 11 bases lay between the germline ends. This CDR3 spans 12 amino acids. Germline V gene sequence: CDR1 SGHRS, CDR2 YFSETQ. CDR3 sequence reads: CASRLTDDIQYF. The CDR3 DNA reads TGCGCCAGCAGACTAACCGATGACATTCAGTACTTC.

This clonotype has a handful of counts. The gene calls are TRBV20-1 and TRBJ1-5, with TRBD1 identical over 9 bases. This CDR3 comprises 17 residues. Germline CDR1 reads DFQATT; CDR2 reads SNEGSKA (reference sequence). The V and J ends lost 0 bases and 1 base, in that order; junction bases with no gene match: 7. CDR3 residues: CSARDRAGTGSNQPQHF. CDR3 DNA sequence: TGCAGTGCTAGAGATAGAGCCGGGACAGGGAGCAATCAGCCCCAGCATTTT.

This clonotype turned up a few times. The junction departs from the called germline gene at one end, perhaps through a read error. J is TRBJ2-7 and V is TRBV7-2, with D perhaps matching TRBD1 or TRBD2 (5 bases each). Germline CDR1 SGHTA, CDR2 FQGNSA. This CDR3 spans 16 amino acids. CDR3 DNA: TGTGTCAGCAGCTCAGTGAGGGGCAGGGTAGGTTACGAGCAGTACTTC. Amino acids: CVSSSVRGRVGYEQYF.

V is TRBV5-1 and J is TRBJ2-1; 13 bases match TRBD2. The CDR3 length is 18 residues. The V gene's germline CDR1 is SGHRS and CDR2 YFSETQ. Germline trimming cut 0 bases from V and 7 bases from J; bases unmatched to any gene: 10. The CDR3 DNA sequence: TGCGCCAGCAGCTTGGGGACTAGCGGGGGCCCCAAGTTAAATGAGCAGTTCTTC. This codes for CASSLGTSGGPKLNEQFF.

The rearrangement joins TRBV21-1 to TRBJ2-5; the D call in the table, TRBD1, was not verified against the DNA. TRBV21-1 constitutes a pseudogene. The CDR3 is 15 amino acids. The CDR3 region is CASSKGQGARETQYF. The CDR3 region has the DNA TGTGCCAGCAGCAAGGGACAGGGGGCGCGAGAGACCCAGTACTTC.

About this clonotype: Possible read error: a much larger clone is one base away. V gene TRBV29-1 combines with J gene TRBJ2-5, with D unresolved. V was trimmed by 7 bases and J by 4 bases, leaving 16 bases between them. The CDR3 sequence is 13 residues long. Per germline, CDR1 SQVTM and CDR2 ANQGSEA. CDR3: CSAVKGMGETQYF. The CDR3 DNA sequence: TGCAGCGCCGTGAAGGGAATGGGAGAGACCCAGTACTTC. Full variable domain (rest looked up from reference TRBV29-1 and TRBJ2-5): SAVISQKPSRDICQRGTSLTIQCQVDSQVTMMFWYRQQPGQSLTLIATANQGSEATYESGFVIDKFPISRPNLTFSTLTVSNMSPEDSSIYLCSAVKGMGETQYFGPGTRLLVL.

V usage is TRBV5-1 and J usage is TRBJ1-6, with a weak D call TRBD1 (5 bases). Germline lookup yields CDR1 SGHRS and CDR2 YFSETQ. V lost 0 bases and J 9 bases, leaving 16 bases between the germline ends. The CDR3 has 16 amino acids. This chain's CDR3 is CASSLGQSGGGSPLHF. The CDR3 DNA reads TGCGCCAGCAGCTTGGGACAGTCGGGAGGTGGTTCACCCCTCCACTTT.

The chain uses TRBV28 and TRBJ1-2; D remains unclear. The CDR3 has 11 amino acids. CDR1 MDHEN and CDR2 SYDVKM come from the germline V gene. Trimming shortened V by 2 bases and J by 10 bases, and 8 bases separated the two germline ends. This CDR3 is CASSLRRDYTF. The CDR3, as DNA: TGTGCCAGCAGTTTAAGGAGGGACTACACCTTC.

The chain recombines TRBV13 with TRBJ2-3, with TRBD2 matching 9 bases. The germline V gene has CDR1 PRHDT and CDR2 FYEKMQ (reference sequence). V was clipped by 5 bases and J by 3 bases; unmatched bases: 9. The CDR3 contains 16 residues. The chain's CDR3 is CASSPGASGKTDTQYF. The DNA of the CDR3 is TGTGCCAGCAGCCCAGGGGCTAGCGGGAAGACAGATACGCAGTATTTT.